Presented here are 8 T cell receptor beta chains from one specimen sequenced in a study of blood T cell repertoires in COVID-19 (dated by TCRdb to 2018 to 2021). The library was generated by the immunoSEQ multiplex PCR assay. Imported from immuneACCESS, the table was reduced by TCRdb to in-frame sequences with V and J called. These copies leave out some clones; in studies compared against another copy, an unresolved V gene accounts for under half, and the cause of the remainder is not known. In all, the sample holds 150,000 to 200,000 clones, and about four fifths of those were seen once. Approximately 10% of the sample lies in the top ten. Sequencing was carried out using peripheral blood. These receptor sequences come from a man aged 60 to 75 with active or convalescent COVID-19.

This clone has a handful of counts. The chain uses TRBV28 and TRBJ1-5, with unresolved D. V was pared by 6 bases and J by 4 bases, with 16 bases between. From germline, CDR1 is MDHEN and CDR2 SYDVKM. The CDR3 is 15 amino acids. The CDR3 DNA sequence: TGTGCCAGCAGCTCCCAAGGCGGAGAAAATCAGCCCCAGCATTTT. As protein: CASSSQGGENQPQHF.

The chain uses TRBV7-8 and TRBJ2-1, with a weak D call TRBD2 (7 bases). This CDR3 is built from 15 residues. The V end lost 5 bases, the J end lost 5 bases, and 16 bases lay between the germline ends. From germline, CDR1 is SGHVS and CDR2 FQNEAQ. This CDR3 reads CASSLRTGGHNEQFF. In DNA, the CDR3 is TGTGCCAGCAGCCTTCGAACGGGGGGCCACAATGAGCAGTTCTTC.

For the CDR3, the DNA is TGTGCCAGCGTACGGGGGGCACCTCATAATTCACCCCTCCACTTT. Translated: CASVRGAPHNSPLHF. The chain carries TRBV28 and TRBJ1-6, with D possibly TRBD1 on 6 matching bases. Germline loops: CDR1 MDHEN, CDR2 SYDVKM. V lost 8 bases and J 5 bases, leaving 16 bases between the germline ends. This CDR3 is built from 15 residues. Full variable domain (rest looked up from reference TRBV28 and TRBJ1-6): DVKVTQSSRYLVKRTGEKVFLECVQDMDHENMFWYRQDPGLGLRLIYFSYDVKMKEKGDIPEGYSVSREKKERFSLILESASTNQTSMYLCASVRGAPHNSPLHFGNGTRLTVT.

This chain connects TRBV2 to TRBJ2-7, with 8 bases identical to TRBD1. V lost 6 bases and J lost 2; bases outside the gene matches: 18. This CDR3 has 18 amino acids. Germline values: CDR1 SNHLY, CDR2 FYNNEI. The CDR3, as DNA: TGTGCCAGCAGAGCGGACAGGGCCCAACGCGAGCGAGCCTACGAGCAGTACTTC. Protein product: CASRADRAQRERAYEQYF.

The chain couples TRBV11-2 to TRBJ2-2, with D possibly matching TRBD1 (5 bases). This CDR3 has 15 amino acids. The V end lost 1 base, the J end lost 3 bases, and 9 bases lay between the germline ends. Germline CDR1 reads SGHAT; CDR2 reads FQNNGV. The CDR3: CASSLGGRDTGELFF. CDR3 bases: TGTGCCAGCAGCTTAGGCGGCAGGGACACCGGGGAGCTGTTTTTT.

V is TRBV15 and J is TRBJ2-3; 9 positions agree with TRBD2. The CDR3 consists of 15 residues. Looked up from germline, CDR1 is LNHNV and CDR2 is YYDKDF (reference sequence). V was clipped by 9 bases and J by 6 bases; unmatched bases: 13. CDR3 sequence: CATMGAAGGTDTQYF. The CDR3 DNA reads TGTGCCACGATGGGGGCAGCGGGAGGTACCGATACGCAGTATTTT.

The gene calls are TRBV6-4 and TRBJ2-2; TRBD1 might be the D (7 bases). The CDR3 spans 17 residues. CDR1 is MRHNA, CDR2 SNTAGT, per germline. The V gene lost 0 bases and the J gene lost 4 bases, with 15 bases spanning the gap. CDR3 DNA: TGTGCCAGCAGTGACTCGAGTGCAGGGGGGACCACCGGGGAGCTGTTTTTT. Amino acids: CASSDSSAGGTTGELFF.

The V gene is TRBV7-9, the J gene TRBJ2-5; TRBD1 agrees at 12 bases. There are 16 residues in the CDR3. Germline CDR1 SEHNR, CDR2 FQNEAQ (reference sequence). With 1 base clipped from V and 5 bases from J, the junction kept 5 bases outside the gene matches. The CDR3 DNA reads TGTGCCAGCAGCTTAGAGGGACAGGGGGCTTGGGAGACCCAGTACTTC. Translation gives CASSLEGQGAWETQYF.